Below are 28 T cell receptor beta chains sequenced from a single sample in a study of blood T cell repertoires in COVID-19. Profiled with immunoSEQ multiplex PCR; TCRdb holds only in-frame clones, not every one. The sample gives just over 150,000 clones, around 85% of which show up once; 3.3% is in the top ten. The sample comprised peripheral blood. The receptor set was obtained from a human donor with acute or convalescent COVID-19. The donor label of this sample is uncertain.

The chain links TRBV3-1 (or the pseudogene TRBV3-2) to TRBJ2-1, with D possibly being TRBD1 (5 bases). Germline-derived CDR1 and CDR2 are LGHDT and YNNKEL (reference sequence). The CDR3 sequence is 16 residues long. Trimming pared 4 bases from V and 2 bases from J, leaving 15 bases between. The CDR3 loop is CASSPSRDSTYNEQFF. For the CDR3, the DNA is TGTGCCAGCAGCCCCTCCCGAGACAGCACCTACAATGAGCAGTTCTTC.

The chain recombines TRBV3-1 (or the pseudogene TRBV3-2) with TRBJ1-5; D is uncertain. CDR1 is LGHDT, CDR2 YNNKEL, per germline (reference sequence). CDR3 length equals 12 residues. V shed 3 bases and J shed 4 bases, with 4 bases lying between them. The CDR3 nucleotides are TGTGCCAGCAGCCATCGTAATCAGCCCCAGCATTTT. Protein product: CASSHRNQPQHF.

The chain combines TRBV7-8 with TRBJ1-1; D uncertain. Germline V lookup: CDR1 SGHVS, CDR2 FQNEAQ. There are 15 residues in the CDR3. Between the trimmed V and J ends, which lost 2 bases and 2 bases, there was a span of 12 bases. The CDR3: CASSLLGRDNTEAFF. CDR3 sequence (DNA): TGTGCCAGCAGCTTATTGGGGAGGGATAACACTGAAGCTTTCTTT. The full variable domain, completed using reference TRBV7-8 and TRBJ1-1, is GAGVSQSPRYKVAKRGQDVALRCDPISGHVSLFWYQQALGQGPEFLTYFQNEAQLDKSGLPSDRFFAERPEGSVSTLKIQRTQQEDSAVYLCASSLLGRDNTEAFFGQGTRLTVV.

The CDR3 protein is CASSFPRGPQHF. DNA of the CDR3: TGTGCCAGCAGCTTTCCCAGGGGGCCCCAGCATTTT. The chain employs TRBV7-2 and TRBJ1-5, with D tentatively TRBD1 (6 bases). The CDR3 totals 12 residues. The germline V gene encodes CDR1 SGHTA and CDR2 FQGNSA. V was trimmed by 3 bases and J by 9 bases, leaving 9 bases between them.

This clone was observed a few times. Here the CDR3 reads CASSVTGQRFKQYF. As DNA, the CDR3 is TGTGCCAGTAGTGTAACGGGACAGCGTTTCAAGCAGTACTTC. The J gene is TRBJ2-7, the V gene TRBV19; TRBD1 aligns across 7 bases. CDR3 length: 14 residues. Germline values: CDR1 LNHDA, CDR2 SQIVND (reference sequence). V gave up 5 bases and J gave up 8 bases; unmatched junction bases: 12.

The chain is built from TRBV7-3 and TRBJ2-2; 7 positions agree with TRBD1. The V gene end was trimmed by 5 bases and the J gene end by 4 bases; junction bases not matched to a gene: 4. The V gene's germline CDR1 is SGHTA and CDR2 FQGTGA. This CDR3 has 14 amino acids. In nucleotides, the CDR3 is TGTGCCAGCAGCAGTAACAGGGGCACCGGGGAGCTGTTTTTT. This codes for CASSSNRGTGELFF. The full variable domain, in which reference TRBV7-3 and TRBJ2-2 provide the parts outside the CDR3, is GAGVSQTPSNKVTEKGKYVELRCDPISGHTALYWYRQSLGQGPEFLIYFQGTGAADDSGLPNDRFFAVRPEGSVSTLKIQRTERGDSAVYLCASSSNRGTGELFFGEGSRLTVL.

This clone was found once. This chain links TRBV7-6 with TRBJ2-1, with 8 bases aligning to TRBD1. Looked up from germline, CDR1 is SGHVS and CDR2 is FNYEAQ. The junction had 11 bases not matched to a gene; V was cut back by 1 base and J by 9 bases. CDR3 length: 16 amino acids. In DNA form, the CDR3 reads TGTGCCAGCAGCTTAGGTCTTACGGACAGGGTTATTGAGCAGTTCTTC. This gives the protein CASSLGLTDRVIEQFF.

The V call is TRBV11-3, the J call TRBJ1-1; 10 positions match TRBD1. Germline loops: CDR1 SGHNT, CDR2 YENEEA. This CDR3 has 16 residues. V shed 5 bases, J shed 1 base, and the junction held 7 bases outside the gene matches. CDR3 amino acids: CASSGRTGGGNTEAFF. DNA for the CDR3: TGTGCCAGCAGCGGACGGACAGGGGGAGGGAACACTGAAGCTTTCTTT.

The chain recombines TRBV6-5 with TRBJ1-1, with 10 bases fitting TRBD1. V shed 7 bases and J 4 bases; nucleotides not matched to a gene: 3. The CDR3 is made up of 13 amino acids. The germline V gene encodes CDR1 MNHEY and CDR2 SVGAGI. In nucleotides, the CDR3 is TGTGCCAGCAAGGGACAGGGGATCACTGAAGCTTTCTTT. Protein: CASKGQGITEAFF.

This clone was detected a few times. The chain has TRBV16 and TRBJ2-7; perhaps TRBD2 as D (6 bases). CDR1 is KGHSY and CDR2 is FQNENV in the germline V gene. This CDR3 is built from 18 residues. V lost 0 bases to trimming and J lost 5 bases, with 23 bases between them. The CDR3 protein is CASSQSPGGTLLGDEQYF. CDR3 in DNA: TGTGCCAGCAGCCAATCGCCCGGCGGGACCCTTTTAGGGGACGAGCAGTACTTC. Using reference TRBV16 and TRBJ2-7 for the parts outside the CDR3, the full variable domain is GEEVAQTPKHLVRGEGQKAKLYCAPIKGHSYVFWYQQVLKNEFKFLISFQNENVFDETGMPKERFSAKCLPNSPCSLEIQATKLEDSAVYFCASSQSPGGTLLGDEQYFGPGTRLTVT.

This chain connects TRBV9 to TRBJ1-2; tentatively, D is TRBD1 (5 bases). The V and J ends lost 5 bases and 7 bases respectively, with 15 bases between them. The germline gives CDR1 SGDLS, CDR2 YYNGEE. This CDR3 has 13 residues. CDR3 in amino acids: CASSPDGTFGYTF. The DNA for the CDR3 is TGTGCCAGCAGTCCGGACGGGACTTTTGGCTACACCTTC.

This chain joins TRBV18 and TRBJ1-5, with TRBD1 matching over 9 bases. Trimming at V came to 2 bases and at J to 6 bases, leaving 8 bases not matched to a gene. Germline CDR1 KGHSH, CDR2 LQKENI. CDR3 length equals 16 residues. The chain's CDR3 is CASSPTGQGLGQPQHF. In nucleotides, the CDR3 is TGTGCCAGCTCACCAACCGGACAGGGGCTGGGTCAGCCCCAGCATTTT.

This chain links TRBV7-6 with TRBJ2-7, with 8 bases fitting TRBD1. Germline V gene data show CDR1 as SGHVS and CDR2 as FNYEAQ. The trim removed 1 base at V and 5 bases at J, leaving 10 bases unmatched. The CDR3 covers 16 residues. The CDR3 DNA reads as TGTGCCAGCAGCTTAGATGCCGGGACAGGACTGAACGAGCAGTACTTC. Translated: CASSLDAGTGLNEQYF.

This chain links TRBV7-8 with TRBJ2-5; TRBD2 matches at 8 bases. J lost 4 bases, V lost 1 base, and 8 bases had no gene match. Germline V gene lookup returns CDR1 SGHVS and CDR2 FQNEAQ. The CDR3 spans 16 residues. CDR3 region: CASSLVVTSGPETQYF. In nucleotides, the CDR3 is TGTGCCAGCAGCTTAGTGGTAACTAGCGGTCCAGAGACCCAGTACTTC.

The chain uses TRBV6-6 and TRBJ1-2; no clear D. The CDR3 contains 15 residues. The germline V gene encodes CDR1 MNHNY and CDR2 SVGAGI (reference sequence). V lost 2 bases to trimming and J lost 5 bases, with 15 bases between them. CDR3 DNA sequence: TGTGCCAGCAGTTACCCGGACTCAGGCGGGTATGGCTACACCTTC. Translated, it gives CASSYPDSGGYGYTF.

The chain is built from TRBV5-1 and TRBJ1-1, with TRBD1 as a possible D gene (6 bases). This CDR3 is 13 amino acids long. Germline V gene sequence: CDR1 SGHRS, CDR2 YFSETQ. Trimming removed 3 bases at V and 4 bases at J, with 10 bases between. The CDR3 nucleotides read TGCGCCAGCAGCTCCACAGGGACCACTGAAGCTTTCTTT. Protein product: CASSSTGTTEAFF. Combining the CDR3 with reference TRBV5-1 and TRBJ1-1 gives the whole variable domain KAGVTQTPRYLIKTRGQQVTLSCSPISGHRSVSWYQQTPGQGLQFLFEYFSETQRNKGNFPGRFSGRQFSNSRSEMNVSTLELGDSALYLCASSSTGTTEAFFGQGTRLTVV.

This chain joins TRBV30 and TRBJ1-5, with 8 bases lining up with TRBD1. The CDR3 loop spans 17 amino acids. With 1 base clipped from V and 5 bases from J, the junction kept 13 bases outside the gene matches. CDR1 is GTSNPN and CDR2 is SVGIG in the germline V gene (reference sequence). The DNA for the CDR3 is TGTGCCTGGAGTGGAAAGATCGACAGGGGTGTCCATCAGCCCCAGCATTTT. Its protein product is CAWSGKIDRGVHQPQHF.

V usage is TRBV7-8 and J usage is TRBJ1-1; 8 bases agree with TRBD1. Germline V CDR1 and CDR2: SGHVS, FQNEAQ. The CDR3 covers 15 residues. V gave up 1 base and J gave up 12 bases; unmatched junction bases: 13. The CDR3 protein is CASSLGGRTGMRTFF. The CDR3 DNA sequence: TGTGCCAGCAGCTTAGGGGGTCGGACAGGGATGAGAACTTTCTTT.

Points on this clone: This sample includes further DNA sequences coding for the same CDR3. The rearrangement uses TRBV18 and TRBJ2-2, with TRBD1 as a possible D gene (6 bases). The CDR3 is made up of 14 amino acids. The V gene's germline CDR1 is KGHSH and CDR2 LQKENI. Trimming shortened V by 3 bases and J by 1 base, and 6 bases separated the two germline ends. CDR3 in amino acids: CASSPGQNTGELFF. Here the CDR3 DNA reads TGTGCCAGCTCACCGGGACAGAACACCGGGGAGCTGTTTTTT.

This clone was recorded at least ten times. V and J are TRBV28 and TRBJ2-3, with 7 bases identical to TRBD1. The CDR3 extends over 16 amino acids. Germline V gene data show CDR1 as MDHEN and CDR2 as SYDVKM. Germline trimming cut 7 bases from V and 3 bases from J; bases unmatched to any gene: 13. CDR3 in amino acids: CASTPSTGRGTDTQYF. DNA for the CDR3: TGTGCCAGCACCCCCTCAACCGGCAGGGGGACAGATACGCAGTATTTT.

This chain connects TRBV11-2 to TRBJ1-6; D is uncertain. V was trimmed by 1 base and J by 6 bases, leaving 7 bases between them. The CDR3 length is 14 residues. Germline CDR1 and CDR2: SGHAT and FQNNGV. CDR3 amino acids: CASSLGSVNSPLHF. For the CDR3, the DNA is TGTGCCAGCAGCTTAGGCAGCGTTAATTCACCCCTCCACTTT. Combining the CDR3 with reference TRBV11-2 and TRBJ1-6 gives the whole variable domain EAGVAQSPRYKIIEKRQSVAFWCNPISGHATLYWYQQILGQGPKLLIQFQNNGVVDDSQLPKDRFSAERLKGVDSTLKIQPAKLEDSAVYLCASSLGSVNSPLHFGNGTRLTVT.

The chain is built from TRBV6-6 and TRBJ2-7; 8 bases align to TRBD1. Germline CDR1 and CDR2: MNHNY and SVGAGI (reference sequence). V dropped 0 bases and J dropped 9; count of bases not matched to a gene: 10. The CDR3 has 15 amino acids. CDR3 region: CASSYSGTGSMTQYF. The CDR3 coding sequence is TGTGCCAGCAGTTACTCCGGGACAGGATCTATGACGCAGTACTTC.

The CDR3 region has the DNA TGTGCCAGCAGCTTTCTGTTCAACACCATATATTTT. This gives the protein CASSFLFNTIYF. The chain links TRBV7-9 to TRBJ1-3, with D hard to call. Deletions cut 3 bases from V and 7 bases from J, with 7 bases between. This CDR3 is 12 amino acids long. Germline loops: CDR1 SEHNR, CDR2 FQNEAQ (reference sequence).

V usage is TRBV6-6 and J usage is TRBJ2-5, with no clear D. Germline assignment: CDR1 MNHNY and CDR2 SVGAGI (reference sequence). The ends were cut back, 0 bases at V and 5 bases at J, with 10 bases in the middle. There are 14 residues in the CDR3. CDR3 sequence (DNA): TGTGCCAGCAGTTACTCGCGCCATTCGGAGACCCAGTACTTC. Its protein product is CASSYSRHSETQYF.

The CDR3 loop is CASSLSGGPYNSPLHF. The CDR3 DNA reads as TGTGCCAGCAGTTTATCGGGGGGGCCCTATAATTCACCCCTCCACTTT. The chain carries TRBV28 and TRBJ1-6; D might be TRBD1 (6 bases). Germline CDR1 is MDHEN and CDR2 is SYDVKM. The length of the CDR3 is 16 residues. Deletions cut 1 base from V and 2 bases from J, with 9 bases between.

This chain uses TRBV7-8 with TRBJ2-7; 8 nucleotides match TRBD1. The CDR3 is made up of 16 amino acids. Germline CDR1 and CDR2: SGHVS and FQNEAQ. With 0 bases clipped from V and 1 base from J, the junction kept 5 bases outside the gene matches. The CDR3 nucleotides read TGTGCCAGCAGCTTAGCTGCCGGGACAGGTTCCTACGAGCAGTACTTC. As protein: CASSLAAGTGSYEQYF.

J is TRBJ1-1 and V is TRBV10-3, with D unresolved. The length of the CDR3 is 13 residues. V shed 4 bases and J shed 2 bases, with 8 bases lying between them. Germline assignment: CDR1 ENHRY and CDR2 SYGVKD. CDR3 DNA sequence: TGTGCCATCAGTGTGGAGGGCAACACTGAAGCTTTCTTT. Amino acid sequence: CAISVEGNTEAFF.

Only a few counts were recorded for this clone. V usage is TRBV19 and J usage is TRBJ2-2; TRBD1 matches at 9 bases. The CDR3 is made up of 19 amino acids. The J segment lost 4 bases and the V segment lost 0 bases, leaving 12 bases of the junction unmatched. Germline CDR1 is LNHDA and CDR2 is SQIVND (reference sequence). The CDR3 DNA reads as TGTGCCAGTAGTATAGATCGAGTGGTTGGACAGGGGTTCACCGGGGAGCTGTTTTTT. It yields the protein CASSIDRVVGQGFTGELFF.